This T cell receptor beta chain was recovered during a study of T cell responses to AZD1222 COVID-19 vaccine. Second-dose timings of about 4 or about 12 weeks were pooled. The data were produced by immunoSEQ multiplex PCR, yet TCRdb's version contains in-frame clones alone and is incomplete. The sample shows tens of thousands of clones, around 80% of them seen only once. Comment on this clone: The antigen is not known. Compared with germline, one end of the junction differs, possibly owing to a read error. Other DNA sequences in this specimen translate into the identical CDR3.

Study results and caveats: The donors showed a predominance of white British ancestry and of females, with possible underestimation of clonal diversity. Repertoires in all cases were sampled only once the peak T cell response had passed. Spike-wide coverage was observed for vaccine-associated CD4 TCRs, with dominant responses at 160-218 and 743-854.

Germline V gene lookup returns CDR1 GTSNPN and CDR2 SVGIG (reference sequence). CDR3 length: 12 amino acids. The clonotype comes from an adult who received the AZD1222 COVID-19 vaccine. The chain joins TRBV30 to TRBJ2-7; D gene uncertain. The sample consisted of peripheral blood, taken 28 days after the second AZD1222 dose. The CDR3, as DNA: TGTGCCTGGAGTGTTGTGAGATACGAGCAGTATTTC. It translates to CAWSVVRYEQYF.